This T cell receptor (beta chain) was identified in a study of shared clonotypes between healthy human individuals. Study conclusions and caveats: Several donors had about 5% of their naive CD4 clonotypes in common.

The method was immunoSEQ multiplex PCR; TCRdb's version includes in-frame clones alone and lacks a portion of them. The data hold 2 million to 2.5 million clones, with approximately 93% observed a single time. Regarding this clone: The antigen remains undetermined.

Splitting the CD4+ cells yielded a CD45RA+ naive subset and a CD45RA-negative memory subset. The sample taken for sequencing was naive CD4+ T cells from PBMCs. Documented subset: CD45RA+ positively selected. This clonotype was sampled from a man younger than 35 in good health. Some clones in this sample may be carry-over from other donors' samples.

The CDR3 bases are TGTGCCAGCTCAACAAGTCCACTAGCGGGAGGGTCCACCGGGGAGCTGTTTTTT. Translating gives CASSTSPLAGGSTGELFF. The rearrangement uses TRBV18 and TRBJ2-2; 13 nucleotides line up with TRBD2. The CDR3 loop spans 18 amino acids. The germline gives CDR1 KGHSH, CDR2 LQKENI. V was pared by 5 bases and J by 4 bases, with 10 bases of the junction left unmatched. The whole variable domain, remainder taken from reference TRBV18 and TRBJ2-2, is NAGVMQNPRHLVRRRGQEARLRCSPMKGHSHVYWYRQLPEEGLKFMVYLQKENIIDESGMPKERFSAEFPKEGPSILRIQQVVRGDSAAYFCASSTSPLAGGSTGELFFGEGSRLTVL.